The T cell receptor beta chain described here comes from a study of blood T cell repertoires in COVID-19 (dated by TCRdb to 2019 to 2021). Concerning the study at large: Samples covering the acute and convalescent phases of COVID-19 were provided by collaborators in the United States, Italy and Spain. The sample metadata nearly always contained a de-identified subject ID, COVID-19 status, age in years and sex. The repertoires were released in a freely available public database intended as a resource for research on the immune response to SARS-CoV-2. Subjects who had been exposed to COVID-19, were actively infected with it, or had recovered from it provided the deeply sampled blood TCRbeta repertoires that made up the dataset. The material from the prospective study consisted of cDNA or gDNA derived from T cells, B-cell-depleted T cells, or PBMCs. Samples were obtained from the ongoing ImmuneRACE study (first 160 participants) and from some 1,300 subjects provided by 6 global collaborators. HLA class I and class II types, where available, came from metadata supplied by the sample provider rather than from assay-based typing. On the study overall, not on this receptor specifically: Clinical and demographic metadata were provided uncurated, with the amount varying by source and participant.

Collaborating institutions collected whole blood in K2EDTA tubes following their own protocols. For TCRbeta analysis, collaborators shipped samples in one of three forms: frozen whole blood, isolated PBMCs, or DNA extracted from either of those sample types. A few counts support this clone. The specificity of this receptor is unknown. The sample holds no much larger clone one base away, and base qualities are not on file. Measured from the cysteine to the phenylalanine, the CDR3 is 16 residues long. Only the CDR3 region is kept as DNA, spanning 48 bases read in frame from base 1. Sequences SNHLY (CDR1) and FYNNEI (CDR2) are obtained from the germline V gene. Trimming accounts for 4 bases at V and 8 bases at J, while the number of junction bases matched to no gene is 10. TCRbeta CDR3 regions were amplified from genomic DNA by means of the immunoSEQ Assay, a bias-controlled multiplex PCR. In the original analysis: The number of nucleated cells in each sample was estimated from the amplification of reference gene primers within the assay. To quantify the absolute abundance of each unique TCRbeta CDR3 rearrangement, sequence reads were collapsed and filtered. For each sample, productive Simpson clonality was calculated as the square root of Simpson's diversity index over productive rearrangements. Here the immuneACCESS table is served through TCRdb, limited to in-frame sequences with V and J called. Missing clones are a known gap in these copies; in checked studies unresolved V genes cover under half, and the rest lacks a known reason. The D gene and trimming were derived from the DNA, and the V and J assignments and clone size from that table. Present in this sample are 88,000 or so clones, roughly 77% of which were seen just once. The ten largest account for approximately 24% of the sample.

This receptor was taken from a human donor in a cohort sampled during active COVID-19. This receptor chain uses TRBV2 and TRBJ2-1; 11 middle bases align to TRBD2. The sample comprised peripheral blood. The CDR3 sequence is CASSGSGRATLDEQFF. The nucleotides are TGTGCCAGCAGTGGTAGCGGGAGGGCCACTTTGGATGAGCAGTTCTTC.